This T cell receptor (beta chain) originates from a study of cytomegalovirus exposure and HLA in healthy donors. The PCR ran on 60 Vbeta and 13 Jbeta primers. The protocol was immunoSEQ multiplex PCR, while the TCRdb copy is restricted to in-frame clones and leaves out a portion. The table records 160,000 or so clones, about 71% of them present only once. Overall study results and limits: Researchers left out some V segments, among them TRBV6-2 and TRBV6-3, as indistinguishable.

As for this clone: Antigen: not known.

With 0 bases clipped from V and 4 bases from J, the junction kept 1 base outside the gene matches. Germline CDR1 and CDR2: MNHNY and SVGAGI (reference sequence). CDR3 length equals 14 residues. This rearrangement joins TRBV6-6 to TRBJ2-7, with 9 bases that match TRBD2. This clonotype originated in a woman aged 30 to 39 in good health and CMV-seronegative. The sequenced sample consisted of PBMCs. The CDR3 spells CASSYSGLAYEQYF. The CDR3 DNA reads TGTGCCAGCAGTTACTCGGGACTAGCATACGAGCAGTACTTC.